This TCR beta chain emerged from a study of early T cells in non-severe SARS-CoV-2 infection. Trimming removed 1 base from V and 0 bases from J, with 12 bases in between. Germline lookup yields CDR1 DFQATT and CDR2 SNEGSKA (reference sequence). The CDR3 spans 16 residues. Individual cDNA molecules each received unique molecular identifiers attached to them. TCRdb passed the 5' RACE reads through MiXCR, listing each CDR3 protein once. This sample has about 31,000 distinct CDR3 sequences, with around 5.4% found just once. In this sample, this clonotype turned up many times. The V and J genes are TRBV20-1 and TRBJ1-4; D is unclear. Sequenced input: whole blood. The source of this sequence is an adult who was a healthcare worker with PCR-confirmed SARS-CoV-2 infection or an uninfected control (not recorded which). The CDR3 coding sequence is TGCAGTGCTAGAGTTAGCAGGTCCGCAACTAATGAAAAACTGTTTTTT. As protein: CSARVSRSATNEKLFF.